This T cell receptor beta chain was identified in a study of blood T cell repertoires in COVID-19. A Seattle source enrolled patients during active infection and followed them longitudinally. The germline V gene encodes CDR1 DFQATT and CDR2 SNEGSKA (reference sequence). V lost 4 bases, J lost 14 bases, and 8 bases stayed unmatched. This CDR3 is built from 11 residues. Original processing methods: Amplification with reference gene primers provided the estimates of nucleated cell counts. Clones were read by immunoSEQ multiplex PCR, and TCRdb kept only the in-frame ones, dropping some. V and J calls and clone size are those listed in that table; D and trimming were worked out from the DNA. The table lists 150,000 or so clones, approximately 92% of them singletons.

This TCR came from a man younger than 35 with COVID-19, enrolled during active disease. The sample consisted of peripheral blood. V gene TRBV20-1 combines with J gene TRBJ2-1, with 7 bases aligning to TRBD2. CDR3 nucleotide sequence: TGCAGTGCTATCCCTGGGCTAGCGGAGTTCTTC. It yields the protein CSAIPGLAEFF.